This entry concerns a single TCR beta chain. What it recognizes is unknown. Primers included in the PCR were 60 Vbeta and 13 Jbeta primers. Sequencing used immunoSEQ multiplex PCR; TCRdb keeps in-frame clones, though not all of them. The sample includes around 120,000 clones, roughly 84% of them seen just once. The data derive from a study of cytomegalovirus exposure and HLA in healthy donors. Overall study findings and caveats: Associated with HLA alleles at 0.05 false discovery rate in a later analysis were around 15,000 TCR beta sequences. Evidence from a later analysis indicated that most CMV-associated TCR beta chains looked HLA-restricted.

The TCR was taken from a boy younger than 18 in good health and CMV-seronegative. Sequencing was performed on PBMCs.

In nucleotides, the CDR3 is TGTGCCAGCAGCTTAAGGGACACCGGGCCCTATGGGTCCCTCCACTTT. Protein: CASSLRDTGPYGSLHF. This chain connects TRBV5-4 to TRBJ1-6; the D gene is possibly TRBD1 (6 bases). Per germline, CDR1 SGHNT and CDR2 YYREEE (reference sequence). The CDR3 extends over 16 amino acids. The V and J ends lost 2 bases and 14 bases respectively, with 23 bases between them.